This T cell receptor (beta chain) was sequenced in a study of blood T cell repertoires in COVID-19. The wider study: Researchers got acute and convalescent COVID-19 samples from the United States, Italy and Spain. From T cells, B-cell-depleted T cells, or PBMCs came the material, which was cDNA or gDNA.

The CDR3 spans 15 residues. With V trimmed by 7 bases and J by 8 bases, 13 bases remained unmatched. The germline V gene has CDR1 LNHDA and CDR2 SQIVND (reference sequence). Study processing details: Using reference gene primer amplification, nucleated cell counts were estimated. TCRdb keeps only in-frame clones here, not all; method: immunoSEQ multiplex PCR. The DNA was the basis for D and trimming; V, J and clone size are from that table. The top ten clones hold about 20% of a sample with some 64,000 clones, around 77% of them seen once. V is TRBV19 and J is TRBJ1-2, with 10 bases aligning to TRBD1. The sequenced sample consisted of peripheral blood. This clonotype originated in a man older than 75 with active or convalescent COVID-19. CDR3 in DNA: TGTGCCAGTAACTCTTTTACCGGGACAGGGGCCGGCTACACCTTC. Its translation: CASNSFTGTGAGYTF.